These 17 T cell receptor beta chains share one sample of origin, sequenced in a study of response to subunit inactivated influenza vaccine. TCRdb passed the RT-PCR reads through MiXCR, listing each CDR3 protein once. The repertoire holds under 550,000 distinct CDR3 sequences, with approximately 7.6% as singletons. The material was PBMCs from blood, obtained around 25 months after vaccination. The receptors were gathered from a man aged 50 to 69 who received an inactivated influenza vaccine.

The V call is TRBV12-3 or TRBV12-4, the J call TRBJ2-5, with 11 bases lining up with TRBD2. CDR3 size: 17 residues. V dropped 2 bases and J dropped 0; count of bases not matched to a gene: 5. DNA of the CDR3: TGTGCCAGCAGTTTACTAGCGGGAGGCCCGTACCAAGAGACCCAGTACTTC. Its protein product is CASSLLAGGPYQETQYF.

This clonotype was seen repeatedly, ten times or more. CDR3 protein: CATSDLGQGADTQYF. CDR3 in DNA: TGTGCCACCAGTGACCTTGGACAGGGGGCAGATACGCAGTATTTT. V and J are TRBV24-1 and TRBJ2-3; 10 nucleotides match TRBD1. The CDR3 covers 15 residues. Unmatched junction bases numbered 4, after V lost 4 bases and J lost 4 bases. The germline CDR1 and CDR2 sequences are KGHDR and SFDVKD.

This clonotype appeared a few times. DNA for the CDR3: TGTGCCAGCAGCGGGGGCCACACAGATACGCAGTATTTT. Its translation: CASSGGHTDTQYF. This chain uses TRBV7-3 with TRBJ2-3; D may be TRBD1 (6 bases). Germline V lookup: CDR1 SGHTA, CDR2 FQGTGA. CDR3 length: 13 amino acids. Trimming cost V 5 bases and J 2 bases, with 8 bases left between them.

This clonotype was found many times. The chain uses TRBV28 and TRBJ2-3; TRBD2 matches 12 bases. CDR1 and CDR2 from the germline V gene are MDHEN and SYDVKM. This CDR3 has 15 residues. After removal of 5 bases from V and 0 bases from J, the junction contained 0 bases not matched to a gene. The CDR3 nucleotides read TGTGCCAGCAGTCTAGCGGGAGGGAGCACAGATACGCAGTATTTT. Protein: CASSLAGGSTDTQYF.

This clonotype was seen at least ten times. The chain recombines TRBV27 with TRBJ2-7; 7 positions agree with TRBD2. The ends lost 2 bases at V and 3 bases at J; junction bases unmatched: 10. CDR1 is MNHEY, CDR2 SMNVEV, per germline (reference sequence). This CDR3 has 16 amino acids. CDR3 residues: CASSLVGGGLIYEQYF. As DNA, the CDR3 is TGTGCCAGCAGTTTAGTTGGGGGAGGGCTTATCTACGAGCAGTACTTC.

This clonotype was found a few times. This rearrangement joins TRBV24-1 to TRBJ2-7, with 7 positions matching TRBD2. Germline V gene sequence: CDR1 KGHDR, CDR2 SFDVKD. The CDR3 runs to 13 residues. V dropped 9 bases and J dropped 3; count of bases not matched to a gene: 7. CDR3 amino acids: CATADGGNYEQYF. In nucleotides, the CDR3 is TGTGCCACCGCAGACGGGGGGAACTACGAGCAGTACTTC.

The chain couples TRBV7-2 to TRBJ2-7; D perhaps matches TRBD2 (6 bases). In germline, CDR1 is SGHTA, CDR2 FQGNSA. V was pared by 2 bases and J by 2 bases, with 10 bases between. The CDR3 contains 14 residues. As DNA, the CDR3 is TGTGCCAGCAGCTTACCCACGGGAGCCTACGAGCAGTACTTC. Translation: CASSLPTGAYEQYF.

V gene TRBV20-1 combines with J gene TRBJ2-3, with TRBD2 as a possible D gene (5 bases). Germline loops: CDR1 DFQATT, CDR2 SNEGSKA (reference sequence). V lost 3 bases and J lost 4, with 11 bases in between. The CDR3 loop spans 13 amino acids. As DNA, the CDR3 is TGCAGTGCTAGTGGACTCACGGCAGATACGCAGTATTTT. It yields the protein CSASGLTADTQYF.

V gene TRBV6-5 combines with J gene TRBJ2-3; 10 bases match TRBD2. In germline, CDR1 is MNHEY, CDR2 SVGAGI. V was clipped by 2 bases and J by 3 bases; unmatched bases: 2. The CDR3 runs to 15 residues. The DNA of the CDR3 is TGTGCCAGCAGTTACATGGGACTAGCGACAGATACGCAGTATTTT. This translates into CASSYMGLATDTQYF.

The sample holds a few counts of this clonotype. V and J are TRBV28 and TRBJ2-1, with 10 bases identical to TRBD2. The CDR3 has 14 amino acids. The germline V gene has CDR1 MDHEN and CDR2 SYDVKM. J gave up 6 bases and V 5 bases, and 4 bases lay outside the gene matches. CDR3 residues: CASSPGTSVNEQFF. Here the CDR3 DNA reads TGTGCCAGCAGTCCAGGGACTAGCGTCAATGAGCAGTTCTTC. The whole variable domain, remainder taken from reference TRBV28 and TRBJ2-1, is DVKVTQSSRYLVKRTGEKVFLECVQDMDHENMFWYRQDPGLGLRLIYFSYDVKMKEKGDIPEGYSVSREKKERFSLILESASTNQTSMYLCASSPGTSVNEQFFGPGTRLTVL.

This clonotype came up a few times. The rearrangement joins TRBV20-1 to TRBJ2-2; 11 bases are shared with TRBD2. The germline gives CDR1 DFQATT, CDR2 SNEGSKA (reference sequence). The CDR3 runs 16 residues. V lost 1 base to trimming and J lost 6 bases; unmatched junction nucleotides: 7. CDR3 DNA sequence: TGCAGTGCTAGAGTTACAACTAGCGGGAGATCCGGGGAGCTGTTTTTT. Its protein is CSARVTTSGRSGELFF.

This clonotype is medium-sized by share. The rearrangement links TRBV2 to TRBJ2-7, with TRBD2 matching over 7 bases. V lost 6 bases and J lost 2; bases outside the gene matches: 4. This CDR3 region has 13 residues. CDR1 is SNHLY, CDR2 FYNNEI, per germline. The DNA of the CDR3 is TGTGCCAGCAGCCGGGACTACACCTACGAGCAGTACTTC. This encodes CASSRDYTYEQYF.

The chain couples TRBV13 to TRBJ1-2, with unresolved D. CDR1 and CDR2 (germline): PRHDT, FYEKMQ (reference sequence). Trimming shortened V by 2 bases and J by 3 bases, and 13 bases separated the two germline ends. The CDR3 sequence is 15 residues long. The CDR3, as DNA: TGTGCCAGCAGCTTACGGGCCACAGCTTACTATGGCTACACCTTC. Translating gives CASSLRATAYYGYTF.

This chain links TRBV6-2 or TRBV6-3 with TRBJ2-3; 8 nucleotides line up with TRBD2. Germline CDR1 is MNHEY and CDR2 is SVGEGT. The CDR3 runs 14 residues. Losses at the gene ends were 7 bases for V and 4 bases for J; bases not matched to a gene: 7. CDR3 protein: CASIRGGLADTQYF. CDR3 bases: TGTGCCAGCATCCGGGGGGGCCTCGCAGATACGCAGTATTTT.

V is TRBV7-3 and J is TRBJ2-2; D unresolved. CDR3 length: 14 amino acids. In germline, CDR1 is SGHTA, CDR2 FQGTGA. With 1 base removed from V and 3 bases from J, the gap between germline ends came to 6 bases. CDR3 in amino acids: CASSLNRDTGELFF. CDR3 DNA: TGTGCCAGCAGCTTAAACCGGGACACCGGGGAGCTGTTTTTT.

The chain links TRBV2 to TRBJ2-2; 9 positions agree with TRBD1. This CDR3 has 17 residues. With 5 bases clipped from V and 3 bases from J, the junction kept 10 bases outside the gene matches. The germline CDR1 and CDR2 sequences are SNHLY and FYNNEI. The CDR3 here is CASSLGTGHFDTGELFF. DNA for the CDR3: TGTGCCAGCAGTCTGGGGACAGGGCATTTTGACACCGGGGAGCTGTTTTTT.

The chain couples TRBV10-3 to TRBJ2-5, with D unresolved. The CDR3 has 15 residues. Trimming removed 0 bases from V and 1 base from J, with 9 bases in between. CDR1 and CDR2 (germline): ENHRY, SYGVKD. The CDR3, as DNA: TGTGCCATCAGTGAGTCGGGCTTCGGCCAAGAGACCCAGTACTTC. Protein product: CAISESGFGQETQYF.